The entry below describes one T cell receptor (beta chain). These data are taken from a study of blood T cell repertoires in COVID-19. Looking at the study overall: Samples came from the United States, Italy and Spain, spanning acute and convalescent COVID-19.

TCRdb's copy holds only in-frame clones and misses some; the assay was immunoSEQ multiplex PCR. This sample has 200,000 to 250,000 clones; more than 75% occur once, and the top ten carry about 1.7%. The sequenced material came from PBMCs or T cells enriched from blood (not recorded which). This sequence originates from a man aged 35 to 55 who had recovered from COVID-19.

This CDR3 is CASSHPTGITDTQYF. The DNA of the CDR3 is TGTGCCAGCAGCCATCCCACAGGGATCACAGATACGCAGTATTTT. This chain uses TRBV3-1 (or the pseudogene TRBV3-2) with TRBJ2-3; perhaps TRBD1 as D (6 bases). Germline lookup yields CDR1 LGHDT and CDR2 YNNKEL (reference sequence). This CDR3 spans 15 amino acids. V gave up 3 bases and J gave up 2 bases, with 12 bases separating them.